This TCR beta chain was obtained from a study of T cell changes during pregnancy in multiple sclerosis. Sequencing was performed with immunoSEQ multiplex PCR; in TCRdb, only in-frame clones are kept and a portion is missing. The data contain about 38,000 clones, roughly 89% of them singletons. The CDR3 spans 13 residues. In germline, CDR1 is MNHNS, CDR2 SASEGT. Points on this clone: A read error may produce the germline difference seen at one junction end.

This chain joins TRBV6-1 and TRBJ1-5; D is uncertain. Sequenced material: CD4+ T cells from peripheral blood mononuclear cells, taken before pregnancy. The TCR was taken from a female donor with multiple sclerosis, enrolled in a pregnancy study. CDR3 region: CASREGGRQPQHF. The CDR3 DNA follows: TGTGCCAGCAGGGAAGGTGGGAGGCAGCCCCAGCATTTT.